This is a list of T cell receptor beta chains from one sample in a study of T cells in Graves' hyperthyroidism and ophthalmopathy. In TCRdb, the multiplex PCR reads were re-called with MiXCR into one record per CDR3 protein. This sample yields fewer than 300,000 distinct CDR3 sequences, of which 20% to 30% are seen a single time; 20% to 30% belongs to the top ten. Sequenced input: blood. Every receptor here comes from a man between 35 and 55 years old with Graves' hyperthyroidism that later progressed to Graves' ophthalmopathy. Each CDR3 is given with its conserved first and last residue. The order of the fields is J gene, V gene, D gene, clone size, CDR3 protein, CDR3 DNA. D genes are given only for firm matches. Size is omitted from some rows. Given values are once, few, many or a class for expanded clones.

>TRBJ1-1|TRBV30|-|many
CAWISENTEAFF
TGTGCCTGGATATCAGAGAACACTGAAGCTTTCTTT
>TRBJ2-5|TRBV12-3/TRBV12-4|-|many
CASRLESMETQYF
TGTGCCAGCAGACTTGAAAGCATGGAGACCCAGTACTTC
>TRBJ2-5|TRBV24-1|-|many
CATRGDGQETQYF
TGTGCCACCAGGGGGGACGGCCAAGAGACCCAGTACTTC
>TRBJ2-5|TRBV28|-|many
CASRIGEPQETQYF
TGTGCCAGCAGGATAGGGGAGCCTCAAGAGACCCAGTACTTC
>TRBJ1-5|TRBV28|-|-
CASSLIGRGRDQPQHF
TGTGCCAGCAGTTTGATAGGTAGAGGGCGAGATCAGCCCCAGCATTTT
>TRBJ2-7|TRBV27|-|many
CASRGTGPYEQYF
TGTGCCAGCAGAGGGACTGGCCCCTACGAGCAGTACTTC
>TRBJ2-7|TRBV12-3/TRBV12-4|-|many
CASSPNPGEQYF
TGTGCCAGCAGTCCCAACCCCGGCGAGCAGTACTTC
>TRBJ2-7|TRBV29-1|-|many
CSVEDSGKQYF
TGCAGCGTTGAAGATTCCGGGAAGCAGTACTTC
>TRBJ1-2|TRBV6-5|-|many
CASTGGNGYGYTF
TGTGCCAGCACCGGAGGGAATGGCTATGGCTACACCTTC
>TRBJ1-1|TRBV6-1|-|many
CASSEGWVSLEAFF
TGTGCCAGCAGTGAAGGATGGGTCAGCCTTGAAGCTTTCTTT
>TRBJ1-1|TRBV12-3/TRBV12-4|-|-
CASSSRIDTEAFF
TGTGCCAGCAGTTCCCGGATTGACACTGAAGCTTTCTTT
>TRBJ2-5|TRBV9|-|many
CASSARADQETQYF
TGTGCCAGCAGCGCCAGAGCGGACCAAGAGACCCAGTACTTC
>TRBJ2-7|TRBV10-2|-|many
CASSDRRFLSYEQYF
TGCGCCAGCAGTGATCGCAGATTTTTATCCTACGAGCAGTACTTC
>TRBJ1-1|TRBV6-1|-|few
CASSQSDTGNTEAFF
TGTGCCAGCAGTCAATCCGACACTGGGAACACTGAAGCTTTCTTT
>TRBJ1-2|TRBV12-3/TRBV12-4|-|many
CASRLTGLYYGYTF
TGTGCCAGCAGACTTACAGGGTTATACTATGGCTACACCTTC
>TRBJ2-7|TRBV6-1|TRBD1|many
CASRNRGQGSYEQYF
TGTGCCAGCAGGAACCGGGGACAGGGGTCCTACGAGCAGTACTTC
>TRBJ2-2|TRBV5-1|-|many
CASSSREWGTTTGELFF
TGCGCCAGCAGCTCCCGGGAATGGGGGACCACCACCGGGGAGCTGTTTTTT
>TRBJ1-1|TRBV5-1|TRBD1|many
CASSIGQATEAFF
TGCGCCAGCAGCATCGGACAGGCCACTGAAGCTTTCTTT
>TRBJ2-7|TRBV12-3/TRBV12-4|-|many
CASSRREFSYEQYF
TGTGCCAGCAGTAGGAGGGAGTTCTCCTACGAGCAGTACTTC
>TRBJ2-7|TRBV6-5|TRBD1|many
CASSSSRDSEQYF
TGTGCCAGCAGTTCCTCCCGGGACAGCGAGCAGTACTTC
>TRBJ1-1|TRBV5-1|-|many
CASSPQRQGITEAFF
TGCGCCAGCAGCCCACAAAGGCAGGGAATAACTGAAGCTTTCTTT
>TRBJ1-5|TRBV19|-|many
CASTPIGAGNQPQHF
TGTGCCAGTACTCCAATCGGTGCGGGTAATCAGCCCCAGCATTTT
>TRBJ2-2|TRBV6-2/TRBV6-3|-|-
CASGNSRTGELFF
TGTGCCAGCGGTAATTCCAGAACCGGGGAGCTGTTTTTT
>TRBJ1-2|TRBV6-2/TRBV6-3|-|-
CASSGGNTNYGYTF
TGTGCCAGCAGTGGAGGAAATACTAACTATGGCTACACCTTC
>TRBJ2-7|TRBV20-1|-|-
CSAKPPESYEQYF
TGCAGTGCTAAGCCACCCGAGAGCTACGAGCAGTACTTC
>TRBJ2-5|TRBV6-2/TRBV6-3|TRBD2|-
CATTSGLFIQETQYF
TGTGCCACCACCTCGGGACTATTCATCCAAGAGACCCAGTACTTC
>TRBJ1-1|TRBV19|-|-
CASSPYPAGDNTEAFF
TGTGCCAGTAGTCCCTATCCCGCGGGCGATAACACTGAAGCTTTCTTT
>TRBJ2-2|TRBV19|-|-
CASSTQGFNTGELFF
TGTGCCAGTAGTACACAGGGCTTTAACACCGGGGAGCTGTTTTTT
>TRBJ2-7|TRBV29-1|-|few
CSVVWDGVYEQYF
TGCAGCGTTGTTTGGGACGGGGTCTACGAGCAGTACTTC
>TRBJ2-2|TRBV20-1|-|few
CSARDRRGVNTGELFF
TGCAGTGCTAGAGATCGGAGGGGGGTCAACACCGGGGAGCTGTTTTTT
>TRBJ2-5|TRBV6-5|-|-
CASSYSSAGHEAQYF
TGTGCCAGCAGTTACTCGTCGGCGGGCCACGAGGCCCAGTACTTC
>TRBJ2-5|TRBV9|-|many
CASSVSWGETQYF
TGTGCCAGCAGCGTCTCTTGGGGAGAGACCCAGTACTTC
>TRBJ1-1|TRBV28|-|many
CASSSGDTEAFF
TGTGCCAGCAGTTCAGGGGACACTGAAGCTTTCTTT
>TRBJ2-7|TRBV12-3/TRBV12-4|TRBD1|many
CASRLSDRVPYEQYF
TGTGCCAGCAGGTTATCGGACAGGGTCCCCTACGAGCAGTACTTC
>TRBJ2-7|TRBV29-1|TRBD1|many
CSVDRGVPYEQYF
TGCAGCGTGGACAGGGGAGTGCCCTACGAGCAGTACTTC
>TRBJ1-1|TRBV12-3/TRBV12-4|-|once
CASSLYEEAFF
TGTGCCAGCAGTCTCTATGAGGAAGCTTTCTTT
>TRBJ1-2|TRBV5-1|TRBD1|many
CASSPAGGDDYGYTF
TGCGCCAGCAGCCCGGCAGGGGGAGACGACTATGGCTACACCTTC
>TRBJ2-5|TRBV24-1|-|many
CATSAGTVSGETQYF
TGTGCCACCAGCGCCGGGACTGTCAGTGGGGAGACCCAGTACTTC
>TRBJ2-7|TRBV18|-|-
CASSRGESSYEQYF
TGTGCCAGCTCCCGAGGGGAGAGCTCCTACGAGCAGTACTTC
>TRBJ1-6|TRBV20-1|-|many
CSARHLDEAYRSSSSYNSPLHF
TGCAGTGCCCGACACTTGGACGAGGCTTATCGATCTTCCAGCTCCTATAATTCACCCCTCCACTTT
>TRBJ2-5|TRBV27|-|-
CASSPRTDQETQYF
TGTGCCAGCAGTCCCCGGACGGACCAAGAGACCCAGTACTTC
>TRBJ2-5|TRBV2|-|many
CASSDEAGETQYF
TGTGCCAGCAGTGACGAAGCCGGAGAGACCCAGTACTTC
>TRBJ1-3|TRBV9|-|-
CASSTSPGNTIYF
TGTGCCAGCAGCACCTCTCCCGGAAACACCATATATTTT
>TRBJ2-7|TRBV2|-|many
CASSELVQGSEQYF
TGTGCCAGCAGTGAATTAGTGCAGGGCAGCGAGCAGTACTTC
>TRBJ2-7|TRBV3-1|TRBD2|many
CASSLGLVYEQYF
TGTGCCAGCAGCCTGGGACTAGTATACGAGCAGTACTTC
>TRBJ2-5|TRBV2|-|many
CASSEARGFTETQYF
TGTGCCAGCAGTGAAGCGCGAGGGTTCACGGAGACCCAGTACTTC
>TRBJ2-2|TRBV4-1|-|many
CASSFFPPPGDTGELFF
TGCGCCAGCAGTTTCTTTCCGCCCCCCGGCGACACCGGGGAGCTGTTTTTT
>TRBJ2-7|TRBV5-5|-|many
CATQTQGGGYEQYF
TGTGCCACCCAAACCCAGGGAGGAGGCTACGAGCAGTACTTC
>TRBJ2-5|TRBV5-1|-|many
CASSLDTQETQYF
TGCGCCAGCAGCTTAGACACCCAAGAGACCCAGTACTTC
>TRBJ1-1|TRBV6-2/TRBV6-3|-|-
CASSYRVFTEAFF
TGTGCCAGCAGTTACCGGGTATTCACTGAAGCTTTCTTT
>TRBJ1-5|TRBV20-1|-|-
CSASSRVGNQPQHF
TGCAGTGCTAGTTCCAGGGTTGGCAATCAGCCCCAGCATTTT
>TRBJ2-4|TRBV7-9|-|many
CASSLLEPQNIQYF
TGTGCCAGCAGCTTATTAGAACCCCAAAACATTCAGTACTTC
>TRBJ2-7|TRBV28|-|many
CASSFQSLGLYEQYF
TGTGCCAGCAGTTTTCAGAGTCTAGGTCTGTACGAGCAGTACTTC
>TRBJ2-3|TRBV29-1|TRBD2|many
CSVGGSSSWTDTQYF
TGCAGCGTGGGGGGGAGCTCCTCGTGGACAGATACGCAGTATTTT
>TRBJ1-5|TRBV20-1|-|many
CSASRGSSSNQPQHF
TGCAGTGCTAGCAGGGGATCAAGTAGCAATCAGCCCCAGCATTTT
>TRBJ2-7|TRBV9|TRBD1|many
CASSVAPDRPQYF
TGTGCCAGCAGCGTAGCCCCGGACAGGCCGCAGTACTTC
>TRBJ2-5|TRBV12-3/TRBV12-4|TRBD1|many
CASSPGTATQETQYF
TGTGCCAGCAGCCCGGGGACAGCTACCCAAGAGACCCAGTACTTC
>TRBJ1-1|TRBV12-3/TRBV12-4|-|many
CASSFWVGDTEAFF
TGTGCCAGCAGTTTTTGGGTAGGGGACACTGAAGCTTTCTTT
>TRBJ1-2|TRBV13|-|many
CASSLGRFRGPNYGYTF
TGTGCCAGCAGCTTAGGCAGGTTCCGGGGCCCTAACTATGGCTACACCTTC